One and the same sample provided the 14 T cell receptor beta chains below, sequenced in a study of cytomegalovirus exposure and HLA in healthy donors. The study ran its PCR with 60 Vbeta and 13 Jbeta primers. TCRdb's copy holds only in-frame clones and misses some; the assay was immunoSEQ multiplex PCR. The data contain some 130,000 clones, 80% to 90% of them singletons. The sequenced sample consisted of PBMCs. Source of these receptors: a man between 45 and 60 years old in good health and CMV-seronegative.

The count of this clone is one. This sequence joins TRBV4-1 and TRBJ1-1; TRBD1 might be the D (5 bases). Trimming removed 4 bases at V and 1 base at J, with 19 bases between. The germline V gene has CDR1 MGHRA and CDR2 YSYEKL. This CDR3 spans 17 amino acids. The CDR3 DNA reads TGCGCCAGCAGCCGACCTGGGGCGCGCGCCCAGAACACTGAAGCTTTCTTT. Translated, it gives CASSRPGARAQNTEAFF.

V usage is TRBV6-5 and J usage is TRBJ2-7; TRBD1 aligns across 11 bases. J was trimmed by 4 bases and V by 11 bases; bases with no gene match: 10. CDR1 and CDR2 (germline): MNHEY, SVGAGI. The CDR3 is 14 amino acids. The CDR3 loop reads CAVHSGTGGYEQYF. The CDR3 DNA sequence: TGTGCCGTCCATTCGGGGACAGGGGGTTACGAGCAGTACTTC.

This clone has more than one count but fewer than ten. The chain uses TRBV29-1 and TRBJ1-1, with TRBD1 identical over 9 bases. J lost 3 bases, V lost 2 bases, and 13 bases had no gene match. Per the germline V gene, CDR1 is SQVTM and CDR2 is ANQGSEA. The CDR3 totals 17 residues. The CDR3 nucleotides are TGCAGCGTTGAAACTCGAAACAGGGGGCTCAAGTACACTGAAGCTTTCTTT. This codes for CSVETRNRGLKYTEAFF.

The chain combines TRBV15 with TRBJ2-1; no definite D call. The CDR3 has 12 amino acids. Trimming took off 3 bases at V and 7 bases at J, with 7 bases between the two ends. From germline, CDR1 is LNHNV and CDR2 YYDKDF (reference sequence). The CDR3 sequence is CATSSGGNEQFF. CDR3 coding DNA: TGTGCCACCAGCAGCGGTGGTAATGAGCAGTTCTTC.

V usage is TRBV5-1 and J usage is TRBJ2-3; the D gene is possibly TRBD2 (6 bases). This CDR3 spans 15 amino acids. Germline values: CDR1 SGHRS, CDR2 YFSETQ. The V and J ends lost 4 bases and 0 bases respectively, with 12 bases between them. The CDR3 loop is CASSPGESSTDTQYF. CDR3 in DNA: TGCGCCAGCAGCCCGGGGGAATCTAGCACAGATACGCAGTATTTT.

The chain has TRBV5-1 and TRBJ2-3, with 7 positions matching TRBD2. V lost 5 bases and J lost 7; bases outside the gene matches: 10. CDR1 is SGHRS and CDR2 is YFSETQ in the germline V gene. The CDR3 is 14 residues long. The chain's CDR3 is CASRSGEGRNTQYF. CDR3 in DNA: TGCGCCAGCAGGTCTGGGGAGGGACGAAATACGCAGTATTTT.

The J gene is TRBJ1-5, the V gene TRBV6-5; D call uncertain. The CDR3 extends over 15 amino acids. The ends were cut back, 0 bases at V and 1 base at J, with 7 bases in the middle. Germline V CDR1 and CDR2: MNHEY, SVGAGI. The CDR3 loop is CASSYSLSSNQPQHF. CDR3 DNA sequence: TGTGCCAGCAGTTACTCGTTATCCAGCAATCAGCCCCAGCATTTT.

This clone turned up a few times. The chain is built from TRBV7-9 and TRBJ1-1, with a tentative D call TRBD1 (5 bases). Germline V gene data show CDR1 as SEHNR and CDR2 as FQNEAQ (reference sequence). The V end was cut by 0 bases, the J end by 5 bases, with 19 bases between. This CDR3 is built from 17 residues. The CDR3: CASSLAVGRAEVTEAFF. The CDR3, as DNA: TGTGCCAGCAGCTTAGCGGTCGGCAGGGCGGAAGTAACTGAAGCTTTCTTT.

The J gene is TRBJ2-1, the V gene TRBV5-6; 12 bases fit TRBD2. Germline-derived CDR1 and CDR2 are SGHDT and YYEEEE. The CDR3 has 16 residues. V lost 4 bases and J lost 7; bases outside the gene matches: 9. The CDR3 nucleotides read TGTGCCAGCAGCCAGACTAGCGGGGGCTTCGGGAATGAGCAGTTCTTC. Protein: CASSQTSGGFGNEQFF.

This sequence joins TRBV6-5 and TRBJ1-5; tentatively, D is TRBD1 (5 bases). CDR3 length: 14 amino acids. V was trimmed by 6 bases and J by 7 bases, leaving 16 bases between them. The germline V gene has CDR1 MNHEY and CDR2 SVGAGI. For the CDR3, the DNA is TGTGCCAGCAGCTTTGGGGGGGGAGTACAGCCCCAGCATTTT. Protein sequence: CASSFGGGVQPQHF.

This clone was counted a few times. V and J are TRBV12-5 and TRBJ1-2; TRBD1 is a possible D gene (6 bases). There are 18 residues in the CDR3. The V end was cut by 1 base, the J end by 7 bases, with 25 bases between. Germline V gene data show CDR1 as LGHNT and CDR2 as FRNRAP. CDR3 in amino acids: CASGLDPPFGGGGSGYTF. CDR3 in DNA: TGTGCTAGTGGTTTGGACCCCCCTTTTGGAGGGGGGGGCTCTGGCTACACCTTC.

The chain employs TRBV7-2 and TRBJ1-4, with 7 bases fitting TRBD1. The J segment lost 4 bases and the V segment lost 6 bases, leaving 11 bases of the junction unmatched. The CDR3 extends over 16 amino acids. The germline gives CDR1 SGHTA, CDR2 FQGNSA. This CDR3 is CASSRHQGGINEKLFF. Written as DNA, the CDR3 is TGTGCCAGCAGTCGACATCAGGGGGGAATTAATGAAAAACTGTTTTTT.

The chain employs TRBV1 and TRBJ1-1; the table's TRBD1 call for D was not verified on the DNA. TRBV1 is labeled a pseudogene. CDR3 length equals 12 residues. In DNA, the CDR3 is TGCACCAGGGGACAGGGGGGTACTGAAGCTTTCTTT. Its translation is CTRGQGGTEAFF.

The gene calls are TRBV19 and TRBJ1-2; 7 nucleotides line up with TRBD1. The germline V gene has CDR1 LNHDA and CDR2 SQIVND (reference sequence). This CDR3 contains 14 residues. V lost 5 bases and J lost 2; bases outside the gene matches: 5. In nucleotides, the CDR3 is TGTGCCAGTAGTCCCGCGGGACAGAACTATGGCTACACCTTC. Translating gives CASSPAGQNYGYTF.